A selection of T cell receptor beta chains follows, all from one sample in a study of CD8 T cells in ankylosing spondylitis. TCRdb itself ran the 5' RACE reads through MiXCR, one entry per CDR3 protein. The data show about 450,000 distinct CDR3 sequences, about 25% seen once. The sequenced sample consisted of blood, either unsorted or a sorted T cell fraction (not recorded which). Every receptor here comes from a male donor with ankylosing spondylitis. Each CDR3 is given with its conserved first and last residue. The D gene is left open where the match is weak. A row's size may be missing; if present it is once, few, many or a size class.

CDR3aa | v_gene | abundance | j_gene | d_gene
CASSPRTSGSNYEQFF | TRBV12-3/TRBV12-4 | - | TRBJ2-1 | TRBD2
CASREPSSGNTIYF | TRBV6-1 | - | TRBJ1-3 | -
CASSNSGREGTQYF | TRBV27 | once | TRBJ2-3 | TRBD2
CSARIISGTHEQFF | TRBV20-1 | few | TRBJ2-1 | TRBD2
CASSRVRDRVWGTEAFF | TRBV7-8 | many | TRBJ1-1 | TRBD1
CAISESRGTDEQYF | TRBV10-3 | few | TRBJ2-7 | -
CSARDLQGAFQPQHF | TRBV20-1 | - | TRBJ1-5 | TRBD1
CACTRDNEQFF | TRBV7-8 | - | TRBJ2-1 | -
CASRGLRGPNTEAFF | TRBV7-9 | few | TRBJ1-1 | -
CASSQNSYQPQHF | TRBV7-9 | - | TRBJ1-5 | -
CASKANGLLVGELFF | TRBV7-2 | few | TRBJ2-2 | -
CSAPPWQGVQETQYF | TRBV20-1 | - | TRBJ2-5 | TRBD1
CSEDRVDNEQFF | TRBV20-1 | few | TRBJ2-1 | TRBD1
CASSELAGVSETQYF | TRBV2 | few | TRBJ2-5 | TRBD2
CSGLAGYYNEQFF | TRBV20-1 | few | TRBJ2-1 | TRBD2
CASSDPNQPQHF | TRBV7-2 | - | TRBJ1-5 | -
CASSLSRTSGQETQYF | TRBV27 | - | TRBJ2-5 | TRBD2
CASKRAATGELFF | TRBV7-2 | few | TRBJ2-2 | -
CSAKGGTGLYNEQFF | TRBV20-1 | - | TRBJ2-1 | TRBD1
CSAPRPGGMNEQFF | TRBV20-1 | - | TRBJ2-1 | TRBD2
CASSQDLAVAGVSTDTQYF | TRBV4-2 | - | TRBJ2-3 | TRBD2
CASSERGDEQFF | TRBV6-1 | - | TRBJ2-1 | -
CASSLEPGPRTQYF | TRBV5-1 | - | TRBJ2-5 | -
CASSLEGRQNIQYF | TRBV7-2 | - | TRBJ2-4 | -
CASSQEMDGRLNTEAFF | TRBV4-2 | - | TRBJ1-1 | -
CSVHRDSYYNEQFF | TRBV29-1 | - | TRBJ2-1 | TRBD1
CSGGVGGNYGYTF | TRBV20-1 | few | TRBJ1-2 | -
CASSPEGGAGNEKLFF | TRBV5-1 | - | TRBJ1-4 | -
CASNSDYNNEQFF | TRBV25-1 | - | TRBJ2-1 | -